The rows below give T cell receptor beta chains drawn from one sample of a study of blood T cells in healthy people across ages. TCRdb re-derived calls from the 5' RACE reads in MiXCR, one entry per CDR3 protein. Among about 1.1 million distinct CDR3 sequences listed, 35% to 40% were seen once. The specimen was blood. The source of these receptors is a man aged 18 to 30 in good health. CDR3s include the opening cysteine and the closing phenylalanine or tryptophan. D genes are given only for firm matches. A row's size may be missing; if present it is once, few, many or a size class.

cdr3_nt: TGTGCCGGCAGCTTCGACAACACTGAAGCTTTCTTT
cdr3_aa: CAGSFDNTEAFF
d_call: .
j_call: TRBJ1-1
clone_size: .
v_call: TRBV7-2

cdr3_nt: TGTGCCAGCTCACCACCCCGAAACTCCTACAATGAGCAGTACTTC
cdr3_aa: CASSPPRNSYNEQYF
d_call: .
j_call: TRBJ2-5
clone_size: .
v_call: TRBV18

cdr3_nt: TGTGCCATCAGTGCGGCAGGGACCTTTGGCGAGCAGTACTTC
cdr3_aa: CAISAAGTFGEQYF
d_call: .
j_call: TRBJ2-7
clone_size: .
v_call: TRBV10-3

cdr3_nt: TGCGCCAGCAGCTGGACGGGACTAGATACCGATACGCAGTATTTT
cdr3_aa: CASSWTGLDTDTQYF
d_call: TRBD2
j_call: TRBJ2-3
clone_size: .
v_call: TRBV5-1

cdr3_nt: TGTGCCAGCAGTCTTGGGGGACGGGGATCGAATCAGCCCCAGCATTTT
cdr3_aa: CASSLGGRGSNQPQHF
d_call: .
j_call: TRBJ1-5
clone_size: .
v_call: TRBV12-3/TRBV12-4

cdr3_nt: TGTGCCAGCAGTTTAGTCGCTGGGCTAGCCAAAAACATTCAGTACTTC
cdr3_aa: CASSLVAGLAKNIQYF
d_call: .
j_call: TRBJ2-4
clone_size: .
v_call: TRBV12-3/TRBV12-4

cdr3_nt: TGTGCCAGCAGCTTATCGACGGGGAAACCGAATAGGAATGAGCAGTTCTTC
cdr3_aa: CASSLSTGKPNRNEQFF
d_call: .
j_call: TRBJ2-1
clone_size: few
v_call: TRBV7-2

cdr3_nt: TGTGCCAGCAGTGGAATTCGGTCCGTCTTTAACTATGGCTACACCTTC
cdr3_aa: CASSGIRSVFNYGYTF
d_call: .
j_call: TRBJ1-2
clone_size: .
v_call: TRBV9

cdr3_nt: TGTGCCAGCAGACAGACAGGGGGCATATACAATGAGCAGTTCTTC
cdr3_aa: CASRQTGGIYNEQFF
d_call: TRBD1
j_call: TRBJ2-1
clone_size: .
v_call: TRBV7-9

cdr3_nt: TGCAGTGCGCCGCATTCCTACAATGAGCAGTTCTTC
cdr3_aa: CSAPHSYNEQFF
d_call: .
j_call: TRBJ2-1
clone_size: few
v_call: TRBV20-1

cdr3_nt: TGTGCCAGCACCCCAGATAGGGGTCAGCCCCAGCATTTT
cdr3_aa: CASTPDRGQPQHF
d_call: .
j_call: TRBJ1-5
clone_size: few
v_call: TRBV6-2/TRBV6-3

cdr3_nt: TGCGCCAGCAGCCAACCTCCAGGGACAGGGGAGGGCGGCTACACCTTC
cdr3_aa: CASSQPPGTGEGGYTF
d_call: TRBD1
j_call: TRBJ1-2
clone_size: .
v_call: TRBV4-3

cdr3_nt: TGCAGTGCTAGAGATTGGGCTAAGGGTACAGATACGCAGTATTTT
cdr3_aa: CSARDWAKGTDTQYF
d_call: .
j_call: TRBJ2-3
clone_size: many
v_call: TRBV20-1

cdr3_nt: TGCAGCGCTGCGGATTTCTACGAGCAGTACTTC
cdr3_aa: CSAADFYEQYF
d_call: .
j_call: TRBJ2-7
clone_size: .
v_call: TRBV29-1

cdr3_nt: TGCGCCAGCAGTCCCGGGGGGGCTCTGGATGAGCAGTTCTTC
cdr3_aa: CASSPGGALDEQFF
d_call: TRBD2
j_call: TRBJ2-1
clone_size: few
v_call: TRBV4-3

cdr3_nt: TGTGCCAGCAGTGAAGGGACAGGACCCTACGAGCAGTACTTC
cdr3_aa: CASSEGTGPYEQYF
d_call: TRBD1
j_call: TRBJ2-7
clone_size: .
v_call: TRBV2

cdr3_nt: TGCAGCGTTGCCGGGACGGCTGGTATGGTTACAGATACGCAGTATTTT
cdr3_aa: CSVAGTAGMVTDTQYF
d_call: .
j_call: TRBJ2-3
clone_size: many
v_call: TRBV29-1

cdr3_nt: TGTGCCAGCAGCCTTCTGCTCGGACAGGTCCCCTACAATGAGCAGTACTTC
cdr3_aa: CASSLLLGQVPYNEQYF
d_call: TRBD1
j_call: TRBJ2-7
clone_size: .
v_call: TRBV4-2